Listed here are 21 T cell receptor beta chains from one sample, sequenced in a study of blood T cell repertoires in COVID-19. Only in-frame clones appear in the TCRdb table, and some are missing; sequencing was by immunoSEQ multiplex PCR. The sample includes just over 200,000 clones, around 81% of them seen just once. The sample was peripheral blood. These receptors originate from a woman aged 70-85 years with acute or convalescent COVID-19.

This clone was detected once. The chain has TRBV28 and TRBJ2-1, with TRBD2 matching over 10 bases. This CDR3 spans 17 amino acids. V shed 2 bases, J shed 8 bases, and the junction held 12 bases outside the gene matches. Germline V gene sequence: CDR1 MDHEN, CDR2 SYDVKM. The CDR3 is CASSLSGRVKGRHEQFF. In nucleotides, the CDR3 is TGTGCCAGCAGTTTAAGCGGGAGGGTGAAGGGTCGACATGAGCAGTTCTTC.

A word on this clone: Just one base apart from a much larger clone, this may be a read error. The V gene is TRBV28, the J gene TRBJ1-1; D may be TRBD1 (5 bases). Germline values: CDR1 MDHEN, CDR2 SYDVKM. This CDR3 spans 13 amino acids. The germline V and J ends were trimmed by 5 bases and 1 base, with 8 bases remaining between them. CDR3 sequence (DNA): TGTGCCAGCAGTCCCGGACAGAACACTGAAGCTTTCTTT. Protein: CASSPGQNTEAFF.

In its sample, this clone was seen once. The rearrangement links TRBV5-1 to TRBJ2-1, with 9 nucleotides matching TRBD2. Looked up from germline, CDR1 is SGHRS and CDR2 is YFSETQ. The CDR3 has 16 amino acids. V lost 4 bases to trimming and J lost 2 bases; unmatched junction nucleotides: 7. The DNA for the CDR3 is TGCGCCAGCAGCCGGCGTGCGGGAGGGACCTACAATGAGCAGTTCTTC. This codes for CASSRRAGGTYNEQFF.

The chain uses TRBV11-2 and TRBJ1-1, with TRBD1 identical over 10 bases. This CDR3 has 17 amino acids. Trimming cost V 5 bases and J 3 bases; bases outside gene matches: 12. The V gene's germline CDR1 is SGHAT and CDR2 FQNNGV. The CDR3 reads CASSRLGTGDYHTEAFF. In nucleotides, the CDR3 is TGTGCCAGCAGCCGTCTCGGGACAGGGGACTATCACACTGAAGCTTTCTTT.

The J gene is TRBJ2-1, the V gene TRBV20-1; TRBD2 might be the D (5 bases). The CDR3 consists of 14 residues. Trimming shortened V by 3 bases and J by 7 bases, and 16 bases separated the two germline ends. Germline V gene lookup returns CDR1 DFQATT and CDR2 SNEGSKA (reference sequence). The chain's CDR3 is CSASILVLANEQFF. The CDR3 DNA reads as TGCAGTGCTAGTATACTAGTTTTGGCGAATGAGCAGTTCTTC.

The chain has TRBV5-4 and TRBJ1-3, with D perhaps TRBD1 (5 bases). Germline V gene sequence: CDR1 SGHNT, CDR2 YYREEE (reference sequence). V shed 0 bases and J shed 1 base, with 14 bases lying between them. The CDR3 extends over 17 amino acids. CDR3 residues: CASSLGPPSGSGNTIYF. The CDR3, as DNA: TGTGCCAGCAGCTTGGGACCACCCTCAGGGTCTGGAAACACCATATATTTT. Looking up the rest from reference TRBV5-4 and TRBJ1-3 gives the full variable domain: ETGVTQSPTHLIKTRGQQVTLRCSSQSGHNTVSWYQQALGQGPQFIFQYYREEENGRGNFPPRFSGLQFPNYSSELNVNALELDDSALYLCASSLGPPSGSGNTIYFGEGSWLTVV.

This clone showed up just a few times. In nucleotides, the CDR3 is TGTGCCAGCAGTTCCCCGACAGGGGGCGCGAATGGCTACACCTTC. Its translation: CASSSPTGGANGYTF. The chain is built from TRBV28 and TRBJ1-2; 10 nucleotides line up with TRBD1. The CDR3 covers 15 residues. V gave up 4 bases and J gave up 6 bases; unmatched junction bases: 8. CDR1 is MDHEN and CDR2 is SYDVKM in the germline V gene.

The chain combines TRBV2 with TRBJ2-2; possible D gene TRBD1, 5 bases. Germline CDR1 is SNHLY and CDR2 is FYNNEI. This CDR3 comprises 13 residues. The germline V and J ends were trimmed by 2 bases and 4 bases, with 5 bases remaining between them. In DNA form, the CDR3 reads TGTGCCAGCAGTGAAACAGGCACCGGGGAGCTGTTTTTT. Translated, it gives CASSETGTGELFF.

The CDR3 DNA follows: TGTGCCAGTAGTATGCCGACAGGGGCCTATGGCTACACCTTC. It codes for CASSMPTGAYGYTF. The chain employs TRBV19 and TRBJ1-2; 8 bases fit TRBD1. Germline trimming cut 3 bases from V and 4 bases from J; bases unmatched to any gene: 4. The germline gives CDR1 LNHDA, CDR2 SQIVND (reference sequence). This CDR3 contains 14 residues.

This rearrangement joins TRBV19 to TRBJ2-1; 8 bases are a match to TRBD2. The germline V gene encodes CDR1 LNHDA and CDR2 SQIVND (reference sequence). This CDR3 contains 15 residues. V was clipped by 8 bases and J by 0 bases; unmatched bases: 6. Here the CDR3 DNA reads TGTGCCAGTGAACGGGGGGGGAGCTCCTACAATGAGCAGTTCTTC. As protein: CASERGGSSYNEQFF.

The rearrangement joins TRBV5-4 to TRBJ2-5; 8 positions agree with TRBD2. The CDR3 extends over 16 amino acids. The germline CDR1 and CDR2 sequences are SGHNT and YYREEE (reference sequence). The V and J ends lost 4 bases and 5 bases, in that order; junction bases with no gene match: 13. CDR3 residues: CASSRAGSGVGETQYF. The CDR3 nucleotides are TGTGCCAGCAGCCGCGCCGGTAGCGGGGTGGGGGAGACCCAGTACTTC. The whole variable domain, remainder taken from reference TRBV5-4 and TRBJ2-5, is ETGVTQSPTHLIKTRGQQVTLRCSSQSGHNTVSWYQQALGQGPQFIFQYYREEENGRGNFPPRFSGLQFPNYSSELNVNALELDDSALYLCASSRAGSGVGETQYFGPGTRLLVL.

The V call is TRBV2, the J call TRBJ2-5; TRBD2 matches at 7 bases. The CDR3 runs 15 residues. V lost 7 bases and J lost 4; bases outside the gene matches: 12. Germline CDR1 is SNHLY and CDR2 is FYNNEI. The CDR3 sequence is CASTFWGGLGETQYF. Written as DNA, the CDR3 is TGTGCCAGCACCTTCTGGGGGGGATTGGGAGAGACCCAGTACTTC. The full variable domain, completed using reference TRBV2 and TRBJ2-5, is EPEVTQTPSHQVTQMGQEVILRCVPISNHLYFYWYRQILGQKVEFLVSFYNNEISEKSEIFDDQFSVERPDGSNFTLKIRSTKLEDSAMYFCASTFWGGLGETQYFGPGTRLLVL.

This chain links TRBV6-5 with TRBJ1-2, with D possibly matching TRBD1 (5 bases). The germline CDR1 and CDR2 sequences are MNHEY and SVGAGI. The CDR3 length is 14 residues. Trimming took off 0 bases at V and 8 bases at J, with 13 bases between the two ends. The CDR3 DNA reads as TGTGCCAGCAGTTACTCCAGACAGAGTTTGGGCTACACCTTC. It yields the protein CASSYSRQSLGYTF.

The chain is built from TRBV5-4 and TRBJ2-1; D gene uncertain. The CDR3 is 13 amino acids. CDR1 is SGHNT and CDR2 is YYREEE in the germline V gene (reference sequence). V was pared by 0 bases and J by 8 bases, with 9 bases between. CDR3 sequence: CASSLARRDEQFF. The CDR3 DNA follows: TGTGCCAGCAGCTTGGCTAGGCGCGATGAGCAGTTCTTC.

The chain couples TRBV30 to TRBJ2-7; 12 nucleotides line up with TRBD2. The CDR3 sequence is 15 residues long. Germline V CDR1 and CDR2: GTSNPN, SVGIG (reference sequence). The junction had 4 bases not matched to a gene; V was cut back by 1 base and J by 3 bases. The CDR3 loop is CAWSAGLAGLYEQYF. CDR3 coding DNA: TGTGCCTGGAGTGCCGGACTAGCGGGACTCTACGAGCAGTACTTC.

The gene calls are TRBV2 and TRBJ2-5, with 8 bases that match TRBD1. Losses at the gene ends were 6 bases for V and 5 bases for J; bases not matched to a gene: 5. The CDR3 extends over 13 amino acids. From germline, CDR1 is SNHLY and CDR2 FYNNEI. The CDR3 loop reads CASRNTGGETQYF. The CDR3 DNA follows: TGTGCCAGCAGAAACACAGGGGGGGAGACCCAGTACTTC. The entire variable domain, with the rest obtained from reference TRBV2 and TRBJ2-5, is as follows: EPEVTQTPSHQVTQMGQEVILRCVPISNHLYFYWYRQILGQKVEFLVSFYNNEISEKSEIFDDQFSVERPDGSNFTLKIRSTKLEDSAMYFCASRNTGGETQYFGPGTRLLVL.

This chain uses TRBV13 with TRBJ2-1; 10 nucleotides match TRBD2. Germline CDR1 and CDR2: PRHDT and FYEKMQ (reference sequence). J was trimmed by 6 bases and V by 3 bases; bases with no gene match: 2. CDR3 length equals 14 residues. CDR3 region: CASSFRTSGNEQFF. The CDR3 nucleotides are TGTGCCAGCAGCTTCCGGACTAGCGGCAATGAGCAGTTCTTC.

V is TRBV9 and J is TRBJ2-3; D is undetermined. This CDR3 contains 16 residues. Germline CDR1 and CDR2: SGDLS and YYNGEE. V was clipped by 3 bases and J by 1 base, with 15 bases between them. The CDR3 reads CASSGGAGWGTDTQYF. In DNA form, the CDR3 reads TGTGCCAGCAGCGGAGGCGCCGGCTGGGGCACAGATACGCAGTATTTT.

V is TRBV5-1 and J is TRBJ1-2; 8 bases agree with TRBD1. Looked up from germline, CDR1 is SGHRS and CDR2 is YFSETQ. The CDR3 loop spans 15 amino acids. Losses at the gene ends were 0 bases for V and 4 bases for J; bases not matched to a gene: 5. CDR3 region: CASSLGTGFGYGYTF. The DNA for the CDR3 is TGCGCCAGCAGCTTGGGGACAGGGTTTGGCTATGGCTACACCTTC.

V is TRBV19 and J is TRBJ1-1; 7 nucleotides match TRBD1. CDR3 length: 16 residues. Trimming took 3 bases from V and 3 from J; bases not matched to a gene: 10. The germline V gene encodes CDR1 LNHDA and CDR2 SQIVND (reference sequence). The CDR3 region is CASSMSRGGAYTEAFF. In DNA form, the CDR3 reads TGTGCCAGTAGTATGTCGCGAGGGGGCGCGTACACTGAAGCTTTCTTT.

This clone was seen only a few times. V and J are TRBV5-1 and TRBJ2-2; possibly TRBD1 for D (5 bases). Trimming pared 4 bases from V and 4 bases from J, leaving 11 bases between. Germline lookup yields CDR1 SGHRS and CDR2 YFSETQ. This CDR3 region has 14 residues. The CDR3 is CASSPTRVTGELFF. The CDR3 DNA reads as TGCGCCAGCAGCCCCACCAGGGTCACCGGGGAGCTGTTTTTT.